A single sample is the source of the 23 T cell receptor beta chains below, sequenced in a study of regulatory T cells in long-lasting Graves disease. Investigators prepared the TCR beta libraries by applying iRepertoire HTBI primers and Arm-PCR of CDR3 regions. A single record per CDR3 protein comes from TCRdb applying MiXCR to the multiplex PCR reads. Of a few hundred thousand distinct CDR3 sequences in the sample, 20% to 25% were seen once. The time point: persistent/refractory GD, antithyroid drugs over 5 years with positive TRAb. RNA isolated from PBMCs was used to make the TCR library. Here the sequenced sample was peripheral blood mononuclear cells (PBMCs), taken when the disease was refractory, from a patient treated with antithyroid drugs. These receptors all come from a woman aged 40 to 55 with Graves disease.

In this sample, this clonotype turned up many times. V is TRBV2 and J is TRBJ2-5, with 10 bases lining up with TRBD2. The CDR3 consists of 14 residues. V lost 6 bases to trimming and J lost 2 bases; unmatched junction nucleotides: 3. From germline, CDR1 is SNHLY and CDR2 FYNNEI. In DNA form, the CDR3 reads TGTGCCAGCAGGGAGACTAGCGGGCAAGAGACCCAGTACTTC. It codes for CASRETSGQETQYF.

This clonotype was counted between two and nine times. The chain uses TRBV11-1 and TRBJ2-2, with D maybe TRBD1 (5 bases). Germline CDR1 is SGHAT and CDR2 is FQDESV (reference sequence). Between the trimmed V and J ends, which lost 1 base and 3 bases, there was a span of 9 bases. The CDR3 runs 15 residues. The CDR3 region is CASSLDDSDTGELFF. The CDR3 DNA reads as TGTGCCAGCAGCTTAGACGACAGTGACACCGGGGAGCTGTTTTTT.

The sample holds many counts of this clonotype. This chain joins TRBV27 and TRBJ1-1, with a possible D match to TRBD1 (5 bases). Germline CDR1 MNHEY, CDR2 SMNVEV (reference sequence). This CDR3 is built from 17 residues. Trimming pared 4 bases from V and 0 bases from J, leaving 18 bases between. CDR3 protein: CASSSAGTRGLNTEAFF. DNA of the CDR3: TGTGCCAGCAGTTCCGCGGGCACCCGGGGCCTGAACACTGAAGCTTTCTTT.

This clonotype was detected ten times or more. DNA for the CDR3: TGTGCCACCAGGACAGGCCGCTACGAGCAGTACTTC. Its protein is CATRTGRYEQYF. This chain connects TRBV28 to TRBJ2-7, with TRBD1 matching over 7 bases. The CDR3 spans 12 residues. Germline V gene sequence: CDR1 MDHEN, CDR2 SYDVKM. V lost 10 bases, J lost 3 bases, and 6 bases stayed unmatched.

This clonotype was observed a few times. The gene calls are TRBV27 and TRBJ2-2; D gene unclear. Germline V lookup: CDR1 MNHEY, CDR2 SMNVEV (reference sequence). The CDR3 extends over 17 amino acids. Trimming removed 4 bases at V and 4 bases at J, with 19 bases between. In nucleotides, the CDR3 is TGTGCCAGCAGTTATACTATGAAGGATTTGAGCACCGGGGAGCTGTTTTTT. Its translation is CASSYTMKDLSTGELFF.

This clonotype has a count of ten or more. V is TRBV28 and J is TRBJ1-1, with D unresolved. Germline assignment: CDR1 MDHEN and CDR2 SYDVKM. V was clipped by 3 bases and J by 4 bases, with 12 bases between them. The CDR3 extends over 14 amino acids. The CDR3 spells CASSFDVWATEAFF. The CDR3, as DNA: TGTGCCAGCAGTTTTGATGTGTGGGCCACTGAAGCTTTCTTT.

The chain has TRBV4-1 and TRBJ2-7; 7 nucleotides agree with TRBD1. This CDR3 has 16 amino acids. Germline CDR1 MGHRA, CDR2 YSYEKL. J gave up 1 base and V 2 bases, and 8 bases lay outside the gene matches. CDR3 sequence reads: CASSQTPTGPSYEQYF. For the CDR3, the DNA is TGCGCCAGCAGCCAAACCCCGACAGGGCCGTCCTACGAGCAGTACTTC.

This chain links TRBV12-5 with TRBJ1-1; TRBD1 aligns across 9 bases. Germline CDR1 reads LGHNT; CDR2 reads FRNRAP. There are 16 residues in the CDR3. The V and J ends lost 0 bases and 6 bases, in that order; junction bases with no gene match: 8. Here the CDR3 reads CASGLVLDRGSPEAFF. In DNA form, the CDR3 reads TGTGCTAGTGGTTTGGTACTAGACAGGGGGAGCCCTGAAGCTTTCTTT.

This clonotype has at least ten counts. The gene calls are TRBV20-1 and TRBJ1-2; TRBD1 agrees at 9 bases. The trim removed 0 bases at V and 2 bases at J, leaving 4 bases unmatched. Germline values: CDR1 DFQATT, CDR2 SNEGSKA (reference sequence). The CDR3 has 15 residues. The chain's CDR3 is CSARETGGKNYGYTF. The DNA of the CDR3 is TGCAGTGCTAGAGAAACAGGGGGCAAAAACTATGGCTACACCTTC.

The genes are TRBV7-3 and TRBJ2-3; weak D call: TRBD1 (7 bases). CDR3 length: 15 amino acids. V lost 5 bases and J 5 bases, leaving 17 bases between the germline ends. Germline V gives CDR1 SGHTA, CDR2 FQGTGA. The CDR3 reads CASSPTSRGEDTQYF. The DNA for the CDR3 is TGTGCCAGCAGCCCAACCAGCAGGGGGGAAGATACGCAGTATTTT.

The chain employs TRBV19 and TRBJ2-2, with D unclear. Trimming pared 3 bases from V and 4 bases from J, leaving 18 bases between. The germline V gene has CDR1 LNHDA and CDR2 SQIVND (reference sequence). This CDR3 spans 17 amino acids. The CDR3: CASSMVGRRKSTGELFF. The CDR3 nucleotides read TGTGCCAGTAGTATGGTTGGCAGGCGAAAATCCACCGGGGAGCTGTTTTTT.

The chain links TRBV19 to TRBJ2-2; 11 bases map to TRBD1. V lost 10 bases to trimming and J lost 4 bases; unmatched junction nucleotides: 5. The CDR3 loop spans 14 amino acids. Germline V lookup: CDR1 LNHDA, CDR2 SQIVND (reference sequence). CDR3 protein: CAISDRGRTGELFF. The CDR3 coding sequence is TGTGCCATCTCGGACAGGGGGCGCACCGGGGAGCTGTTTTTT.

This clonotype has only a few counts. This chain connects TRBV3-1 to TRBJ2-7; D unclear. The germline CDR1 and CDR2 sequences are LGHDT and YNNKEL (reference sequence). The CDR3 covers 14 residues. V shed 2 bases and J shed 6 bases, with 14 bases lying between them. DNA of the CDR3: TGTGCCAGCAGCCAAATACCGGCTGAAGGCGAGCAGTACTTC. It encodes CASSQIPAEGEQYF.

This sequence joins TRBV5-8 and TRBJ2-1; no clear D. The germline gives CDR1 SGHTS, CDR2 YDEGEE. V lost 4 bases to trimming and J lost 2 bases, with 13 bases between them. This CDR3 spans 15 amino acids. CDR3: CASSHLVSPYNEQFF. The CDR3 DNA sequence: TGTGCCAGCAGCCACCTAGTATCCCCCTACAATGAGCAGTTCTTC. The whole variable domain, filled in from reference TRBV5-8 and TRBJ2-1, reads EAGVTQSPTHLIKTRGQQATLRCSPISGHTSVYWYQQALGLGLQFLLWYDEGEERNRGNFPPRFSGRQFPNYSSELNVNALELEDSALYLCASSHLVSPYNEQFFGPGTRLTVL.

The chain's CDR3 is CASSYGTSGSYWEQFF. In nucleotides, the CDR3 is TGTGCCAGCAGCTATGGAACTAGCGGGAGTTATTGGGAGCAGTTCTTC. The chain is built from TRBV5-6 and TRBJ2-1; 11 bases map to TRBD2. After removal of 3 bases from V and 10 bases from J, the junction contained 12 bases not matched to a gene. The CDR3 runs to 16 residues. Germline CDR1 reads SGHDT; CDR2 reads YYEEEE.

The table lists this clonotype with a few counts. The V gene is TRBV18, the J gene TRBJ2-7; D may be TRBD2 (6 bases). V lost 1 base and J 7 bases, leaving 11 bases between the germline ends. CDR3 length: 13 amino acids. Per germline, CDR1 KGHSH and CDR2 LQKENI. CDR3 DNA sequence: TGTGCCAGCTCACCACGGTGGGGGGAAGAGCAGTACTTC. It encodes CASSPRWGEEQYF.

This clonotype was found many times. This rearrangement joins TRBV10-3 to TRBJ1-2, with D maybe TRBD1 (5 bases). V lost 3 bases to trimming and J lost 6 bases, with 14 bases between them. CDR1 is ENHRY and CDR2 is SYGVKD in the germline V gene. This CDR3 has 14 residues. In DNA, the CDR3 is TGTGCCATCAGTGATTACGGAACAGGCGATGGCTACACCTTC. Encoded protein: CAISDYGTGDGYTF.

The table lists this clonotype with many counts. V usage is TRBV9 and J usage is TRBJ2-7, with D possibly being TRBD2 (6 bases). This CDR3 has 15 amino acids. From germline, CDR1 is SGDLS and CDR2 YYNGEE. V was shortened by 4 bases and J by 0 bases, with 14 bases between the two germline ends. In DNA form, the CDR3 reads TGTGCCAGCAGCCCTTCTAGCGTTCGCTCCTACGAGCAGTACTTC. Translated, it gives CASSPSSVRSYEQYF. Looking up the rest from reference TRBV9 and TRBJ2-7 gives the full variable domain: DSGVTQTPKHLITATGQRVTLRCSPRSGDLSVYWYQQSLDQGLQFLIQYYNGEERAKGNILERFSAQQFPDLHSELNLSSLELGDSALYFCASSPSSVRSYEQYFGPGTRLTVT.

The CDR3 region has the DNA TGCAGCGTTGATGGCCCCCGCAGGGGAGGGACTGAAGCTTTCTTT. Translated, it gives CSVDGPRRGGTEAFF. The chain carries TRBV29-1 and TRBJ1-1; TRBD1 is a possible D gene (6 bases). This CDR3 has 15 residues. V lost 3 bases and J lost 5, with 19 bases in between. From germline, CDR1 is SQVTM and CDR2 ANQGSEA. Full variable domain (outside the CDR3, taken from reference TRBV29-1 and TRBJ1-1): SAVISQKPSRDICQRGTSLTIQCQVDSQVTMMFWYRQQPGQSLTLIATANQGSEATYESGFVIDKFPISRPNLTFSTLTVSNMSPEDSSIYLCSVDGPRRGGTEAFFGQGTRLTVV.

The chain is built from TRBV28 and TRBJ2-7; 10 bases are shared with TRBD2. V dropped 6 bases and J dropped 6; count of bases not matched to a gene: 11. The CDR3 sequence is 15 residues long. Per germline, CDR1 MDHEN and CDR2 SYDVKM. CDR3 in DNA: TGTGCCAGCAGCCAAGCCGCTAGCGGGAGTTTCGAGCAGTACTTC. Its protein is CASSQAASGSFEQYF.

This chain links TRBV10-2 with TRBJ2-7; 9 nucleotides line up with TRBD2. CDR1 and CDR2 (germline): WSHSY, SAAADI. V was clipped by 8 bases and J by 1 base; unmatched bases: 6. The CDR3 extends over 14 amino acids. The CDR3 coding sequence is TGCGCCAGCCTAGGACTAGCGTCGTCCTACGAGCAGTACTTC. Translated: CASLGLASSYEQYF.

This chain uses TRBV29-1 with TRBJ2-1; TRBD1 matches 9 bases. The CDR3 is 16 residues long. The junction had 13 bases not matched to a gene; V was cut back by 3 bases and J by 7 bases. The germline V gene encodes CDR1 SQVTM and CDR2 ANQGSEA. This chain's CDR3 is CSVEDRGGGTGNEQFF. DNA of the CDR3: TGCAGCGTTGAGGACAGGGGAGGGGGAACGGGGAATGAGCAGTTCTTC.

Turning to this clonotype: This may stem from a read error, because a much larger clone lies one nucleotide away. The chain has TRBV28 and TRBJ2-2; 13 nucleotides agree with TRBD2. Germline lookup yields CDR1 MDHEN and CDR2 SYDVKM. The J segment lost 4 bases and the V segment lost 4 bases, leaving 3 bases of the junction unmatched. The length of the CDR3 is 16 residues. CDR3 residues: CASSYRTSGSTGELFF. In DNA form, the CDR3 reads TGTGCCAGCAGTTACCGGACTAGCGGGAGCACCGGGGAGCTGTTTTTT.